Below, one TCR beta chain is given with its context. The entry originates in a study of cytomegalovirus exposure and HLA in healthy donors. Trimming shortened V by 10 bases and J by 1 base, and 4 bases separated the two germline ends. The CDR3 length is 10 residues. Germline V gene sequence: CDR1 MNHNS, CDR2 SASEGT. 13 Jbeta primers and 60 Vbeta primers were used for the PCR. Method: immunoSEQ multiplex PCR; TCRdb's copy keeps in-frame clones and lacks some. The record lists around 65,000 clones, of which the ten most abundant hold approximately 5%. The clonotype was recovered from a man aged 25-45 years in good health and CMV-seropositive. The chain links TRBV6-1 to TRBJ1-1; D remains unclear. The source material was PBMCs. The CDR3 nucleotides are TGTGCCACAGAGAACACTGAAGCTTTCTTT. Translating gives CATENTEAFF.